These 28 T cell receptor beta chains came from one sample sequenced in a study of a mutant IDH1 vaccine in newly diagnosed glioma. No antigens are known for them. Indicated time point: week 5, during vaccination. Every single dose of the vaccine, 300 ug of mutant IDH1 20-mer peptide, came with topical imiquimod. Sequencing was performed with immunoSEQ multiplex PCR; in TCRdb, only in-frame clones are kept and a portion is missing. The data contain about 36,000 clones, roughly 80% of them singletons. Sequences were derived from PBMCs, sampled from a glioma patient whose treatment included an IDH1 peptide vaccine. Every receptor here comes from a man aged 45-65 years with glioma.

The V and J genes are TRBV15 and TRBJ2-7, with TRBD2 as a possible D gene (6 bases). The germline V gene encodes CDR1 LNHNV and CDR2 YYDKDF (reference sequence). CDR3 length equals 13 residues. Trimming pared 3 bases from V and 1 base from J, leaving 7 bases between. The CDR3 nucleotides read TGTGCCACCAGCAGGGAGGGTTCCTACGAGCAGTACTTC. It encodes CATSREGSYEQYF.

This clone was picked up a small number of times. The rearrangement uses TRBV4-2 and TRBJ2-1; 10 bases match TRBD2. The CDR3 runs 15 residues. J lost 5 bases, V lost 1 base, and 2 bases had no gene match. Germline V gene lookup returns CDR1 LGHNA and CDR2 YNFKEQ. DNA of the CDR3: TGTGCCAGCAGCCAAGTAGCGGGAGGTAACAATGAGCAGTTCTTC. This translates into CASSQVAGGNNEQFF.

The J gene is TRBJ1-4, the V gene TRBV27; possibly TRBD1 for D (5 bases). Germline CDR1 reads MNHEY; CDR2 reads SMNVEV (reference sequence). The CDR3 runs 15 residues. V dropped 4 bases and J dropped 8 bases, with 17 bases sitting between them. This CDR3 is CASSSRGPGAEKLFF. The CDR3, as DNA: TGTGCCAGCAGTTCCCGCGGACCCGGGGCGGAAAAACTGTTTTTT.

The CDR3 loop is CASSPEAFTAEQFF. DNA for the CDR3: TGTGCCAGCAGCCCCGAGGCTTTTACAGCTGAGCAGTTCTTC. The genes are TRBV7-2 and TRBJ2-1; D is ambiguous. The CDR3 contains 14 residues. Germline V gene lookup returns CDR1 SGHTA and CDR2 FQGNSA. V gave up 5 bases and J gave up 9 bases, with 17 bases separating them.

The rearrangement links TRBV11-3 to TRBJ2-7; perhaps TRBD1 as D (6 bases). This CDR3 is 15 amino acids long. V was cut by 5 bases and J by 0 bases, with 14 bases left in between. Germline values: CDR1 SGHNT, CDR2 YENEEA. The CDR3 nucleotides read TGTGCCAGCAGCATTCAGGGGACAAGCTCCTACGAGCAGTACTTC. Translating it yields CASSIQGTSSYEQYF.

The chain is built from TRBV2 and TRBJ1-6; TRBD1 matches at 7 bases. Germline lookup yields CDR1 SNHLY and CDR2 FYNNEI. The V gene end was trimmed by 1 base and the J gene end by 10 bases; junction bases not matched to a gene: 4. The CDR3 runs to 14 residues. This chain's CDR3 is CASSEDRGVSPLHF. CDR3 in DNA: TGTGCCAGCAGTGAAGACAGGGGTGTGTCACCCCTCCACTTT.

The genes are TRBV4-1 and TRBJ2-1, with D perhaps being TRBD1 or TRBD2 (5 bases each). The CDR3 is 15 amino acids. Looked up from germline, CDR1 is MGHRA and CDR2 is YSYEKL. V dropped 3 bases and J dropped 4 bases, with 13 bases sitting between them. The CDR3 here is CASSQGDSPYNEQFF. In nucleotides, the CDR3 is TGCGCCAGCAGCCAGGGGGATTCCCCGTACAATGAGCAGTTCTTC.

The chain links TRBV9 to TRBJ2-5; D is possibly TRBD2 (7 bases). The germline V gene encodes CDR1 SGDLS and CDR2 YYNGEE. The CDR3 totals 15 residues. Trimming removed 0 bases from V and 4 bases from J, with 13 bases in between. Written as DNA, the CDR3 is TGTGCCAGCAGCGTAGGCCGGGGGGCCGGAGAGACCCAGTACTTC. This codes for CASSVGRGAGETQYF.

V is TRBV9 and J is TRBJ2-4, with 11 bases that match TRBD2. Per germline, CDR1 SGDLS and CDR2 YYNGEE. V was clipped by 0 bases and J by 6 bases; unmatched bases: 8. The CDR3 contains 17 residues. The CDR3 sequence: CASSVGSSGGSRNIQYF. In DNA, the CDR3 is TGTGCCAGCAGCGTAGGTTCTAGCGGGGGGTCTCGAAACATTCAGTACTTC.

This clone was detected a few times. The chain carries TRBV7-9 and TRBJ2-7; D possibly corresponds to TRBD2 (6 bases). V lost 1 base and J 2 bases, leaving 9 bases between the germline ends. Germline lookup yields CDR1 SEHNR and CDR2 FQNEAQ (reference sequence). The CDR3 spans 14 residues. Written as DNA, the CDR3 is TGTGCCAGCAGCTTAGGGGGGGAGGCCTACGAGCAGTACTTC. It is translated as CASSLGGEAYEQYF.

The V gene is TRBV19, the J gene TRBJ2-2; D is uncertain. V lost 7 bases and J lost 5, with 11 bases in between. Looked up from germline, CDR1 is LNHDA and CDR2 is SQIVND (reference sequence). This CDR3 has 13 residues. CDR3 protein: CASMEGVTGELFF. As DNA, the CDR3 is TGTGCCAGTATGGAAGGAGTTACCGGGGAGCTGTTTTTT.

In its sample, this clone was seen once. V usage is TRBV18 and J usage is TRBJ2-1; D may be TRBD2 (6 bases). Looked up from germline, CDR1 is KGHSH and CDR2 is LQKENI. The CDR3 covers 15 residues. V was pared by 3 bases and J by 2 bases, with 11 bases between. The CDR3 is CASSPASVTYNEQFF. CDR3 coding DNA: TGTGCCAGCTCACCCGCTAGCGTGACCTACAATGAGCAGTTCTTC.

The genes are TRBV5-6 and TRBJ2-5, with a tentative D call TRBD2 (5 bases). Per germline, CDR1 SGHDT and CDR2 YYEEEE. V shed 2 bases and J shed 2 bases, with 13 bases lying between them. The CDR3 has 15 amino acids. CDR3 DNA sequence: TGTGCCAGCAGCTTTACGCGGGTTCGGCAAGAGACCCAGTACTTC. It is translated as CASSFTRVRQETQYF.

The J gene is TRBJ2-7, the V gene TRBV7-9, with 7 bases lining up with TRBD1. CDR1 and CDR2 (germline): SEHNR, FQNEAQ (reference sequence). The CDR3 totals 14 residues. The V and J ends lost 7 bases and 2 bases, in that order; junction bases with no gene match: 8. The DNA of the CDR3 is TGTGCCAGCACCACACAGGGGACGACCTACGAGCAGTACTTC. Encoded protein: CASTTQGTTYEQYF. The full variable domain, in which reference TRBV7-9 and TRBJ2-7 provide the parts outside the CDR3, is DTGVSQNPRHKITKRGQNVTFRCDPISEHNRLYWYRQTLGQGPEFLTYFQNEAQLEKSRLLSDRFSAERPKGSFSTLEIQRTEQGDSAMYLCASTTQGTTYEQYFGPGTRLTVT.

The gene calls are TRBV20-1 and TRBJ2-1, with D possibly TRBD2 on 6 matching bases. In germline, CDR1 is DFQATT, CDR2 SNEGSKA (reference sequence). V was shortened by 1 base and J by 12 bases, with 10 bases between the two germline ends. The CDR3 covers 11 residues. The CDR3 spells CSARAAGTQFF. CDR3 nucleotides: TGCAGTGCTAGAGCCGCGGGGACGCAGTTCTTC.

The CDR3 protein is CASTPLMGEKLFF. The CDR3, as DNA: TGTGCCAGTACCCCCCTCATGGGTGAGAAACTGTTTTTT. The chain couples TRBV19 to TRBJ1-4; no clear D. In germline, CDR1 is LNHDA, CDR2 SQIVND (reference sequence). The germline V and J ends were trimmed by 7 bases and 11 bases, with 17 bases remaining between them. The length of the CDR3 is 13 residues. Complete variable domain (other parts from reference TRBV19 and TRBJ1-4): DGGITQSPKYLFRKEGQNVTLSCEQNLNHDAMYWYRQDPGQGLRLIYYSQIVNDFQKGDIAEGYSVSREKKESFPLTVTSAQKNPTAFYLCASTPLMGEKLFFGSGTQLSVL.

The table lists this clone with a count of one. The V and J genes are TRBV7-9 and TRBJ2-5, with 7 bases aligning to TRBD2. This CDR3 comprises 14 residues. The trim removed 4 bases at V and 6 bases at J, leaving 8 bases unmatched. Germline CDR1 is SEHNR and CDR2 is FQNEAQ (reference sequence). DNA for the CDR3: TGTGCCAGCAGCTCGGTCGCGGGGGTCCAGACCCAGTACTTC. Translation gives CASSSVAGVQTQYF.

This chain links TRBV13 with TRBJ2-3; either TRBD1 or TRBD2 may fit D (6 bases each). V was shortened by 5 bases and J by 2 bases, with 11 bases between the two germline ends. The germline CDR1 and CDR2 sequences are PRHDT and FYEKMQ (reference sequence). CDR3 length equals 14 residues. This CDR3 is CASSLGGPTDTQYF. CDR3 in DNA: TGTGCCAGCAGCCTTGGGGGGCCCACAGATACGCAGTATTTT.

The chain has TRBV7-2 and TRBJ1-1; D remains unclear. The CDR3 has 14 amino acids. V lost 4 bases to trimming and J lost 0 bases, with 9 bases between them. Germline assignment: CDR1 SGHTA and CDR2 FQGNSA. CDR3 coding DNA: TGTGCCAGCAGCTACATACAGTTGAACACTGAAGCTTTCTTT. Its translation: CASSYIQLNTEAFF.

The CDR3 DNA is TGTGCCAGCAGCTTGGGGTACACTGAAGCTTTCTTT. Translating gives CASSLGYTEAFF. The chain couples TRBV5-6 to TRBJ1-1; D call uncertain. The V and J ends lost 0 bases and 3 bases respectively, with 3 bases between them. This CDR3 comprises 12 residues. Germline CDR1 SGHDT, CDR2 YYEEEE. Full variable domain (outside the CDR3, taken from reference TRBV5-6 and TRBJ1-1): DAGVTQSPTHLIKTRGQQVTLRCSPKSGHDTVSWYQQALGQGPQFIFQYYEEEERQRGNFPDRFSGHQFPNYSSELNVNALLLGDSALYLCASSLGYTEAFFGQGTRLTVV.

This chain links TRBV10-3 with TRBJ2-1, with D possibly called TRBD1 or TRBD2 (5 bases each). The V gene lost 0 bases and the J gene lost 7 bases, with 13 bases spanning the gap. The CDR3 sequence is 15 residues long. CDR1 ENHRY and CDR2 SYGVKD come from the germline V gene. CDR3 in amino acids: CAISESRTSGNEQFF. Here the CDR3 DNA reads TGTGCCATCAGTGAGTCAAGGACATCGGGGAATGAGCAGTTCTTC.

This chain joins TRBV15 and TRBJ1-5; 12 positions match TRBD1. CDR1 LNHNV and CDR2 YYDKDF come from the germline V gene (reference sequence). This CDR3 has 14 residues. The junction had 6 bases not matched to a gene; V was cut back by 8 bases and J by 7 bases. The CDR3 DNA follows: TGTGCCACCGCAACCGGGACAGGGGGCCAGCCCCAGCATTTT. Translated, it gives CATATGTGGQPQHF.

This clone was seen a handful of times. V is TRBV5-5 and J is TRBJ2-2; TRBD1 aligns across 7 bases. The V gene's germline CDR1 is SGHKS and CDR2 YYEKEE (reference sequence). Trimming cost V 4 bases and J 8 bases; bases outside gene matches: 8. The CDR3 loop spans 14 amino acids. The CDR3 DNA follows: TGTGCCAGCAGCCCGGGGACAGCTACTGGGGAGCTGTTTTTT. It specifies CASSPGTATGELFF.

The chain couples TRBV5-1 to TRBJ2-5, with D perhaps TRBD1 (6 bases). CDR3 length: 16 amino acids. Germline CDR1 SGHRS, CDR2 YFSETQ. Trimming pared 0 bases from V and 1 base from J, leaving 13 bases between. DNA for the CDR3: TGCGCCAGCAGCTTGGCCTTTAGGACAGTCCAAGAGACCCAGTACTTC. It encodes CASSLAFRTVQETQYF.

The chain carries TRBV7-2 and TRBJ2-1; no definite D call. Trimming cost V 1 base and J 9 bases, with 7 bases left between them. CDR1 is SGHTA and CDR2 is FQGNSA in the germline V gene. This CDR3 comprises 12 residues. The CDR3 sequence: CASSLDVSEQFF. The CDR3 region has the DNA TGTGCCAGCAGCTTAGATGTATCTGAGCAGTTCTTC.

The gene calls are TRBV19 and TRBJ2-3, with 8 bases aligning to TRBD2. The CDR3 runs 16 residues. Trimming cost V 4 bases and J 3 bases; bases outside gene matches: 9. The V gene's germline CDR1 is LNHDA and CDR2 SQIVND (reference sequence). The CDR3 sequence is CASSKLAERGTDTQYF. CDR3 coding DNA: TGTGCCAGTAGTAAACTAGCGGAAAGAGGTACAGATACGCAGTATTTT.

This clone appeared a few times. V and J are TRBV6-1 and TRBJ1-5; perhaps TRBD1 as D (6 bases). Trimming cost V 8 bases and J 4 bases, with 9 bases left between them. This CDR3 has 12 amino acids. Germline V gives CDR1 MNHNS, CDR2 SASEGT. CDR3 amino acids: CASSQGNQPQHF. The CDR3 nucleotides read TGTGCCAGCTCCCAGGGGAATCAGCCCCAGCATTTT.

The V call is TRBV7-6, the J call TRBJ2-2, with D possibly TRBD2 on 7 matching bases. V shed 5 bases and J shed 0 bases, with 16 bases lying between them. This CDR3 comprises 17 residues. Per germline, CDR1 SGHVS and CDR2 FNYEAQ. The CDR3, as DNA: TGTGCCAGCAGCCCCTCTACGGGGGGCCCGAACACCGGGGAGCTGTTTTTT. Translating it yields CASSPSTGGPNTGELFF.